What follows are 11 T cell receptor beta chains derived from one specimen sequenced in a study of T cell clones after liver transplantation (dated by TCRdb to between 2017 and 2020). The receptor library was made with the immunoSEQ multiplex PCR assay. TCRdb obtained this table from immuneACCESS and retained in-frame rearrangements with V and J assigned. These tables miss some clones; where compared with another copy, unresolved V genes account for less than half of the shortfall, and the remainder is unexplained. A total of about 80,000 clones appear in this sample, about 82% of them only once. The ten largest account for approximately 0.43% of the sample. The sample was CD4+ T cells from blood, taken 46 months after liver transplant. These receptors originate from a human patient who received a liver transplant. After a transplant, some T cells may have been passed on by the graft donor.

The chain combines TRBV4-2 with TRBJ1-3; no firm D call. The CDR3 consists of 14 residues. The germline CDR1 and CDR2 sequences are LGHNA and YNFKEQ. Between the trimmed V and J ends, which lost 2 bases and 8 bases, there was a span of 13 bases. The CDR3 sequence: CASSQLSIVDTIYF. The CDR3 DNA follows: TGTGCCAGCAGCCAACTGTCGATCGTGGACACCATATATTTT.

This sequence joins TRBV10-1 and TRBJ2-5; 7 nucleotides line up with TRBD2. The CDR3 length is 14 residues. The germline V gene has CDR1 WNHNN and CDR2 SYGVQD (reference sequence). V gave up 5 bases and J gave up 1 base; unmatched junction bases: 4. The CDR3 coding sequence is TGCGCCAGCAGTCCGGGAGGTCCCCAAGAGACCCAGTACTTC. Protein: CASSPGGPQETQYF.

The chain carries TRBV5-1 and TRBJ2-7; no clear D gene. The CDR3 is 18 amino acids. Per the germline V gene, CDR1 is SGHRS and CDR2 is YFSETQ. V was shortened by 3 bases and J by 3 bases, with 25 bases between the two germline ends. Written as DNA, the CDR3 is TGCGCCAGCAGCTCAAGGCCTCCAATAGGGATAGTAAGCTACGAGCAGTACTTC. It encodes CASSSRPPIGIVSYEQYF.

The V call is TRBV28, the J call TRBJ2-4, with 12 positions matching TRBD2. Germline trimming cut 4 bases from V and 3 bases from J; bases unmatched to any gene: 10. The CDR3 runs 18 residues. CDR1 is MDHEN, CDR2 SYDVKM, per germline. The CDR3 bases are TGTGCCAGCAGTTCCATTCTAGCGGGAGGGCCAGGCAAAAACATTCAGTACTTC. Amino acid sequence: CASSSILAGGPGKNIQYF. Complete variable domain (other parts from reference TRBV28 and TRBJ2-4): DVKVTQSSRYLVKRTGEKVFLECVQDMDHENMFWYRQDPGLGLRLIYFSYDVKMKEKGDIPEGYSVSREKKERFSLILESASTNQTSMYLCASSSILAGGPGKNIQYFGAGTRLSVL.

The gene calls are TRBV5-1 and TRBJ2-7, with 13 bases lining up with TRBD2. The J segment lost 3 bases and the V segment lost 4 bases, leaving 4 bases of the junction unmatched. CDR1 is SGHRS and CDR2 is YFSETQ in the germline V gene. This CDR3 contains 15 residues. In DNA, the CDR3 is TGCGCCAGCAGCAGACTAGCGGGAGGTATCTACGAGCAGTACTTC. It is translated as CASSRLAGGIYEQYF.

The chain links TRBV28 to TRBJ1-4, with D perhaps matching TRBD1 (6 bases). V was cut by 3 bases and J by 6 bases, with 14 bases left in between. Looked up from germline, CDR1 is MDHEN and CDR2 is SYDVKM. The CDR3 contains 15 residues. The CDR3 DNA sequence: TGTGCCAGCAGTTTCGGGGGGGCGGATTATGAAAAACTGTTTTTT. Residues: CASSFGGADYEKLFF. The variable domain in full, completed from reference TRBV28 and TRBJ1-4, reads DVKVTQSSRYLVKRTGEKVFLECVQDMDHENMFWYRQDPGLGLRLIYFSYDVKMKEKGDIPEGYSVSREKKERFSLILESASTNQTSMYLCASSFGGADYEKLFFGSGTQLSVL.

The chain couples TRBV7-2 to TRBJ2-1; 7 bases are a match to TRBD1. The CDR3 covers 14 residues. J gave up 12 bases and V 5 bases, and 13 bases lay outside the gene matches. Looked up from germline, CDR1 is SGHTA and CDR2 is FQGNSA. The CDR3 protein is CASSMDRTVGGQFF. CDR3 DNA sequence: TGTGCCAGCAGCATGGACAGGACCGTTGGTGGGCAGTTCTTC.

CDR3 sequence (DNA): TGTGCCAGCAGCCAGTTAGGGGACAGGGTCTGGGGCTACGAGCAGTACTTC. Translation: CASSQLGDRVWGYEQYF. V usage is TRBV5-6 and J usage is TRBJ2-7; 9 bases are shared with TRBD1. Germline CDR1 and CDR2: SGHDT and YYEEEE. V trimming: 4 bases; J trimming: 3 bases; junction bases outside the gene matches: 14. The length of the CDR3 is 17 residues.

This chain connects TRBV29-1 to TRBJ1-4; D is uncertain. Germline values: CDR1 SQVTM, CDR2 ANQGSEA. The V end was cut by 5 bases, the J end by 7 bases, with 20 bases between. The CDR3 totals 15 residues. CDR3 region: CSVQGLPGVGEKLFF. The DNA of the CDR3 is TGCAGCGTTCAAGGCTTACCGGGAGTCGGTGAAAAACTGTTTTTT.

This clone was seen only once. The chain's CDR3 is CASSQDTASGRAGYNEQFF. The CDR3, as DNA: TGCGCCAGCAGCCAGGACACGGCTAGCGGGAGGGCCGGATACAATGAGCAGTTCTTC. V gene TRBV4-1 combines with J gene TRBJ2-1; 12 bases fit TRBD2. Trimming cost V 3 bases and J 4 bases; bases outside gene matches: 13. CDR1 and CDR2 (germline): MGHRA, YSYEKL. The length of the CDR3 is 19 residues.

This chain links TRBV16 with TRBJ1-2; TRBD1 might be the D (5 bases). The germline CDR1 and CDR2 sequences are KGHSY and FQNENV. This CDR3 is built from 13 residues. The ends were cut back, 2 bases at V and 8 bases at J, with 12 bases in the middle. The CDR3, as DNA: TGTGCCAGCAGCCAACAGGGACTTGACGGCTACACCTTC. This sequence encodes CASSQQGLDGYTF. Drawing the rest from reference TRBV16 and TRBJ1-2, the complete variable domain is GEEVAQTPKHLVRGEGQKAKLYCAPIKGHSYVFWYQQVLKNEFKFLISFQNENVFDETGMPKERFSAKCLPNSPCSLEIQATKLEDSAVYFCASSQQGLDGYTFGSGTRLTVV.